These T cell receptor beta chains were read from a single sample in a study of CD8 T cells in Susac syndrome. TCRdb analysed the immunoSEQ multiplex PCR reads with MiXCR anew, one entry per CDR3 protein. The sample holds 150,000 to 160,000 distinct CDR3 sequences, around 96% seen once. Sequencing input: CD8+ T cells from PBMCs. These receptor sequences come from a human donor with multiple sclerosis. The CDR3 runs from the conserved cysteine through the conserved F or W. The D gene is left open where the match is weak. For some rows the clone size is stated as once, few or many, or as a class when expanded; others skip it.

TRBV15	TRBJ2-5	TRBD1	NA	12	TGTGCCACCCGGGACAGCCAAGAGACCCAGTACTTC	CATRDSQETQYF
TRBV6-6	TRBJ1-6	NA	NA	15	TGTGCCAGCTGCCAAGAAATCGTAAGGTCCTCACCCCTCCACTTT	CASCQEIVRSSPLHF
TRBV6-5	TRBJ2-2	TRBD1	NA	15	TGTGCCAGCAGTTCGGACAGGATTTACACCGGGGAGCTGTTTTTT	CASSSDRIYTGELFF
TRBV7-2	TRBJ1-1	NA	NA	15	TGTGCCAGCAGTGTTAGAGGGGGACTGAACACTGAAGCTTTCTTT	CASSVRGGLNTEAFF
TRBV12-3/TRBV12-4	TRBJ2-1	NA	NA	14	TGTGCCAGCAGTTTAGGGGGGTACTACAATGAGCAGTTCTTC	CASSLGGYYNEQFF
TRBV7-6	TRBJ1-1	NA	NA	12	TGTGCCAGCAGCTTAGCGAACTCTGAAGCTTTCTTT	CASSLANSEAFF
TRBV13	TRBJ1-5	NA	NA	13	TGTGCCAGCACCTGGGGGAGCAATCAGCCCCAGCATTTT	CASTWGSNQPQHF
TRBV6-5	TRBJ2-4	TRBD1	NA	11	TGTGCCACTGGGACAGGAAACATTCAGTACTTC	CATGTGNIQYF
TRBV6-1	TRBJ2-3	NA	NA	15	TGTGCCAGCATCGCCCCGGACGGATACACAGATACGCAGTATTTT	CASIAPDGYTDTQYF
TRBV14	TRBJ2-7	TRBD2	NA	14	TGTGCCAGCAGCCAAGTACTAGCGGGGCACGAGCAGTACTTC	CASSQVLAGHEQYF
TRBV30	TRBJ2-3	TRBD2	NA	14	TGTGCCTGGGGCGGGGGGGGCCGTACAGATACGCAGTATTTT	CAWGGGGRTDTQYF
TRBV13	TRBJ2-6	NA	NA	16	TGTGCCAGCAGCTTTACTGGGGTCCTAGGGGCCAACGTCCTGACTTTC	CASSFTGVLGANVLTF
TRBV7-9	TRBJ1-5	TRBD1	NA	15	TGTGCCAGCAGCCCCGACAGGGGGTACGTTCAGCCCCAGCATTTT	CASSPDRGYVQPQHF
TRBV11-2	TRBJ1-2	TRBD1	NA	15	TGTGCCAGCAGCCCTCGACAGGGCACGATCTATGGCTACACCTTC	CASSPRQGTIYGYTF
TRBV20-1	TRBJ1-2	NA	NA	17	TGCAGTGCTAGAGATCGGGGGCAGCCGCGCTCTAACTATGGCTACACCTTC	CSARDRGQPRSNYGYTF
TRBV20-1	TRBJ1-5	NA	NA	15	TGCAGTGCTAAGGACTTCGACGGTCCCAATCAGCCCCAGCATTTT	CSAKDFDGPNQPQHF
TRBV19	TRBJ2-7	NA	NA	14	TGTGCCACCTCCGTCGGCCTTGGGTCCTACGAGCAGTACTTC	CATSVGLGSYEQYF
TRBV9	TRBJ2-7	NA	NA	15	TGTGCCAGCAGCGTAGATGGGGGAAACATCTACGAGCAGTACTTC	CASSVDGGNIYEQYF
TRBV5-6	TRBJ2-2	NA	NA	11	TGTGCCAGCAGCGTAGACGGGGAGCTGTTTTTT	CASSVDGELFF
TRBV10-2	TRBJ2-7	TRBD2	NA	14	TGCGCCAGCAGTGAGGGGGGGGAGAGCTACGAGCAGTACTTC	CASSEGGESYEQYF
TRBV7-9	TRBJ1-2	NA	NA	14	TGTGCCAGCACCTCCCAGGGCGGCTTCTATGGCTACACCTTC	CASTSQGGFYGYTF
TRBV5-8	TRBJ1-6	NA	NA	15	TGTGCCAGCAGCTTGGTTGGTAGCGGGAATTCACCCCTCCACTTT	CASSLVGSGNSPLHF
TRBV20-1	TRBJ2-7	TRBD2	NA	17	TGCAGTGCTAGAGATTTAGTAGGAGCGGGGGGTTTCTACGAGCAGTACTTC	CSARDLVGAGGFYEQYF
TRBV29-1	TRBJ2-7	NA	NA	16	TGCAGCGTTGAAGGATCGGTGAGGGGCCCAAATTACGAGCAGTACTTC	CSVEGSVRGPNYEQYF
TRBV6-2/TRBV6-3	TRBJ2-1	NA	NA	11	TGTGCCAGCAGTTACACCAATGAGCAGTTCTTC	CASSYTNEQFF
TRBV7-9	TRBJ2-7	TRBD2	NA	15	TGTGCCAGCAGCGACGGGACTAGCGGGGGTGGCGAGCAGTACTTC	CASSDGTSGGGEQYF
TRBV3-1	TRBJ2-7	NA	NA	18	TGTGCCAGCAGCCAAGTCGGCGTGGGGTTTGCAGTGCCCTACGAGCAGTACTTC	CASSQVGVGFAVPYEQYF
TRBV29-1	TRBJ1-2	NA	NA	12	TGCAGCGTGGGTATACGTGGCTATGGCTACACCTTC	CSVGIRGYGYTF
TRBV7-9	TRBJ2-3	NA	NA	15	TGTGCCAGCAGCGGACCAGGAGAAAGCACAGATACGCAGTATTTT	CASSGPGESTDTQYF
TRBV12-3/TRBV12-4	TRBJ1-6	NA	NA	14	TGTGCCAGCAGTTTCGGCAGGGGAAATTCACCCCTCCACTTT	CASSFGRGNSPLHF
TRBV20-1	TRBJ2-7	NA	NA	17	TGCAGTGCTAGAGATTTGTTCGGCCAGGCCCCCTCCTACGAGCAGTACTTC	CSARDLFGQAPSYEQYF
TRBV5-1	TRBJ2-7	TRBD1	NA	14	TGCGCCAGCAGCGCGGACAGGGTTCTCTACGAGCAGTACTTC	CASSADRVLYEQYF
TRBV9	TRBJ1-1	NA	NA	15	TGTGCCAGCAGCGCCGGGACAAAAACGGGCACTGAAGCTTTCTTT	CASSAGTKTGTEAFF
TRBV7-3	TRBJ2-3	TRBD2	NA	14	TGTGCCAGCAGCTCTATTGGGGGGGCAGATACGCAGTATTTT	CASSSIGGADTQYF
TRBV4-2	TRBJ2-1	NA	few	12	TGTGCCAGCAGCCAGGCCCACAATGAGCAGTTCTTC	CASSQAHNEQFF
TRBV20-1	TRBJ2-1	NA	NA	10	TGCAGTGCTAGTTACAATGAGCAGTTCTTC	CSASYNEQFF
TRBV3-1	TRBJ2-6	NA	NA	17	TGTGCCAGCAGCCAAGACCTCTGGGTCTCTGGGGCCAACGTCCTGACTTTC	CASSQDLWVSGANVLTF
TRBV7-9	TRBJ2-7	TRBD2	NA	13	TGTGCCAGCAGTTCCAAAGGGACTAACGAGCAGTACTTC	CASSSKGTNEQYF
TRBV5-1	TRBJ1-2	NA	NA	12	TGCGCCAGCAGCTACGACAGCTATGGCTACACCTTC	CASSYDSYGYTF
TRBV24-1	TRBJ2-1	TRBD2	NA	12	TGTGCCACCTCGGGGGGCTACAATGAGCAGTTCTTC	CATSGGYNEQFF
TRBV15	TRBJ2-3	NA	NA	14	TGTGCCACCAGCAGTGCAATCTCCACAGATACGCAGTATTTT	CATSSAISTDTQYF
TRBV4-3	TRBJ1-6	TRBD1	NA	16	TGCGCCAGCAGCCAAGGGACAGGGGATGTTTATTCACCCCTCCACTTT	CASSQGTGDVYSPLHF
TRBV7-2	TRBJ2-5	NA	NA	16	TGTGCCAGCAGCTTAGTAAGGGAAGGGGCGAGGGAGACCCAGTACTTC	CASSLVREGARETQYF
TRBV5-6	TRBJ2-4	NA	NA	8	TGTGCCAAAAACATTCAGTACTTC	CAKNIQYF
TRBV6-5	TRBJ1-2	NA	NA	15	TGTGCCAGCAGTTACCGAGCCGCGGCGGGATATGGCTACACCTTC	CASSYRAAAGYGYTF
TRBV20-1	TRBJ1-1	NA	NA	15	TGCAGTGCCCCCATTTACGCAGGAGTGAACACTGAAGCTTTCTTT	CSAPIYAGVNTEAFF
TRBV7-9	TRBJ1-2	TRBD1	NA	16	TGTGCCAGCAGCTTAGGACCAGGGGGCTTCAACTATGGCTACACCTTC	CASSLGPGGFNYGYTF
TRBV28	TRBJ2-5	TRBD1	NA	16	TGTGCCAGCAGTTTGGGGACAGGGGGGTACGAAGAGACCCAGTACTTC	CASSLGTGGYEETQYF
TRBV9	TRBJ1-5	TRBD1	NA	15	TGTGCCAGCAGCGTAACAGGGGGAAGCAATCAGCCCCAGCATTTT	CASSVTGGSNQPQHF
TRBV6-5	TRBJ2-1	TRBD1	NA	15	TGTGCCAGCACTAACCCCGGGACAGGAAACAATGAGCAGTTCTTC	CASTNPGTGNNEQFF
TRBV11-2	TRBJ2-2	NA	NA	15	TGTGCCAGCAGCGAGTGGGGGCCGAACACCGGGGAGCTGTTTTTT	CASSEWGPNTGELFF
TRBV12-5	TRBJ1-5	NA	NA	11	TGTGCTAGTGGTTTATATCAGCCCCAGCATTTT	CASGLYQPQHF
TRBV7-6	TRBJ1-5	NA	NA	14	TGTGCCAGCAGCCCAGGGCTGGGCGGGCAGCCCCAGCATTTT	CASSPGLGGQPQHF
TRBV29-1	TRBJ2-1	TRBD1	NA	13	TGCAGCGCTTACAGGGGGAACGACAATGAGCAGTTCTTC	CSAYRGNDNEQFF
TRBV27	TRBJ2-7	TRBD2	NA	15	TGTGCCAGCAGTTTAGGGACTAGCGGACTATACGAGCAGTACTTC	CASSLGTSGLYEQYF
TRBV4-1	TRBJ1-5	TRBD1	NA	15	TGCGCCAGCAGCCAGGGACAGGGGATCAATCAGCCCCAGCATTTT	CASSQGQGINQPQHF
TRBV2	TRBJ1-6	NA	NA	17	TGTGCCAGCAGTGAGAAGGGGATGTACTCCTATAATTCACCCCTCCACTTT	CASSEKGMYSYNSPLHF
TRBV5-1	TRBJ2-7	NA	NA	14	TGCGCCAGCAGCCCTGTAGAGGGAAGCTACGAGCAGTACTTC	CASSPVEGSYEQYF
TRBV30	TRBJ2-7	NA	NA	13	TGTGCCTGGAAGGCCCGATCCTCCTACGAGCAGTACTTC	CAWKARSSYEQYF
TRBV20-1	TRBJ1-6	NA	NA	15	TGCAGTGTACTCATCCGAGACAGCGGGAATTCACCCCTCCACTTT	CSVLIRDSGNSPLHF